The entry below describes one TCR beta chain. The sample originates from a study of blood T cell repertoires in COVID-19. Across the whole study: PBMCs, B-cell-depleted T cells, or T cells provided the cDNA or gDNA that made up the material.

As originally analysed: Nucleated cell number was recorded as an estimate derived from reference gene primer amplification. Assay used: immunoSEQ multiplex PCR; TCRdb lists only in-frame clones, some missing. Clone size and V and J calls were adopted from that table, with D and trimming inferred from the DNA. The table includes 80,000 or so clones, less than 95% detected once. Losses at the gene ends were 6 bases for V and 0 bases for J; bases not matched to a gene: 7. This CDR3 is built from 17 residues. The receptor comes from a woman between 50 and 59 years old in a cohort sampled during active COVID-19. The genes are TRBV23-1 and TRBJ1-6; 8 bases fit TRBD1. TRBV23-1 qualifies as an ORF whose function is uncertain. Sample: peripheral blood. The CDR3 DNA is TGCGCCAGCAGCCTCAGGACAGGGAGCTCCTATAATTCACCCCTCCACTTT. It yields the protein CASSLRTGSSYNSPLHF.